This TCR beta chain came from a study of T-cell reconstitution after alpha-beta-depleted transplantation in children. The TCRbeta library incorporated unique molecular identifiers. From the PCR reads, TCRdb called clonotypes with MiXCR, one entry per CDR3 protein. The sample yields about 600,000 distinct CDR3 sequences, 23% seen once. In germline, CDR1 is DFQATT, CDR2 SNEGSKA (reference sequence). There are 16 residues in the CDR3. V lost 3 bases, J lost 0 bases, and 6 bases stayed unmatched. This clonotype has only a few counts. The antigen is undetermined. Regarding the study as a whole: TCRbeta diversity was high at day 60 in some patients (a result of surviving recipient T cells and thymic progenitors). Alpha-beta T cells present about two months after transplant were reported to originate from several hundred expanded graft clones. Newly generated T cells supplied most T-cell counts and diversity one year post-transplant.

The clonotype was recovered from a boy younger than two who had a stem cell transplant for acute myeloid leukemia, so the T cells may come from the graft donor. This sample comprised PBMCs, mostly from graft donor cells, obtained 360 days after TCRalphabeta/CD19-depleted stem cell transplant. The V and J genes are TRBV20-1 and TRBJ2-5, with 11 bases that match TRBD2. The CDR3 DNA sequence: TGCAGTGCTAGCCTAGCGGGGGGCCCGTACCAAGAGACCCAGTACTTC. Encoded protein: CSASLAGGPYQETQYF.